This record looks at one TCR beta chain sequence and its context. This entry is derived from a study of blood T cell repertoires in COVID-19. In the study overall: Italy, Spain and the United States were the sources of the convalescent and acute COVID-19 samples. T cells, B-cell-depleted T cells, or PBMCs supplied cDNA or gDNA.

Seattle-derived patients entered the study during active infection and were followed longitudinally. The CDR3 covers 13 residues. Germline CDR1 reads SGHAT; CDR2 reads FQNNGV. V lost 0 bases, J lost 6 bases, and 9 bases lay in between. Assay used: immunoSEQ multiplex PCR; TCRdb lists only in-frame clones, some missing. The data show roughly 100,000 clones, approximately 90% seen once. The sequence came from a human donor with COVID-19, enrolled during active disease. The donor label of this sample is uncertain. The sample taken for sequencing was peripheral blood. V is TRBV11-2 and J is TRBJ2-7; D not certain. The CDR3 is CASSLDQRSEQYF. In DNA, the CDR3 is TGTGCCAGCAGCTTAGATCAACGTAGCGAGCAGTACTTC.